A selection of T cell receptor beta chains follows, all from one sample in a study of T cell responses to AZD1222 COVID-19 vaccine. Generated by immunoSEQ multiplex PCR, the TCRdb table keeps only in-frame clones and is missing some. Among approximately 100,000 clones, approximately 87% were seen once, and the ten largest hold 9.5% to 13%. Here the sequenced sample was peripheral blood, taken 28 days after the second AZD1222 dose. The source of these receptors is an adult who received the AZD1222 COVID-19 vaccine. CDR3s include the opening cysteine and the closing phenylalanine or tryptophan. The order of the fields is J gene, D gene, clone size, V gene, CDR3 DNA, CDR3 protein. The D gene is left open where the match is weak. Where a row states a size, it is once, few, many or the class of an expanded clone; other rows omit it.

J: TRBJ2-7
D: TRBD1
size: -
V: TRBV5-1
DNA: TGCGCCAGCAGTTACGACAGGGACTCCTACGAGCAGTACTTC
CDR3: CASSYDRDSYEQYF

J: TRBJ1-1
D: -
size: -
V: TRBV12-5
DNA: TGTGCTAGTGCCTCACAGGGAAACAGTGAAGCTTTCTTT
CDR3: CASASQGNSEAFF

J: TRBJ2-5
D: -
size: -
V: TRBV12-3/TRBV12-4
DNA: TGTGCCAGCAGTTTGGGCCAAGATGGGACCCAGTACTTC
CDR3: CASSLGQDGTQYF

J: TRBJ2-5
D: -
size: -
V: TRBV2
DNA: TGTGCCAGCAGTGAAGGGGCGAACCAAGAGACCCAGTACTTC
CDR3: CASSEGANQETQYF

J: TRBJ1-1
D: -
size: once
V: TRBV9
DNA: TGTGCCAGCAGCGTTGGTTCGGCAGGGGTGACTGAAGCTTTCTTT
CDR3: CASSVGSAGVTEAFF

J: TRBJ2-1
D: TRBD2
size: -
V: TRBV3-1/TRBV3-2
DNA: TGTGCCAGCAGCCAGTCTAGCGGCTCCTACAATGAGCAGTTCTTC
CDR3: CASSQSSGSYNEQFF

J: TRBJ2-7
D: -
size: once
V: TRBV5-6
DNA: TGTGCCAGCAGCGTTATTAGGGTAGGCGAGCAGTACTTC
CDR3: CASSVIRVGEQYF

J: TRBJ1-2
D: -
size: -
V: TRBV19
DNA: TGTGCCAGTAGTATCGAGCCTGGCGCCAACTATGGCTACACCTTC
CDR3: CASSIEPGANYGYTF

J: TRBJ2-1
D: -
size: few
V: TRBV7-6
DNA: TGTGCCAGCAGCCCTCTGGCGGGCAAGCTCAATGAGCAGTTCTTC
CDR3: CASSPLAGKLNEQFF

J: TRBJ1-6
D: -
size: -
V: TRBV20-1
DNA: TGCAGTGCTAGTGCAGATTCTCCCCGCAATTCACCCCTCCACTTT
CDR3: CSASADSPRNSPLHF

J: TRBJ2-3
D: -
size: -
V: TRBV30
DNA: TGTGCCTGGAGTTTTTTGCAGAGCACAGATACGCAGTATTTT
CDR3: CAWSFLQSTDTQYF

J: TRBJ1-1
D: TRBD1
size: -
V: TRBV7-8
DNA: TGTGCCAGCAGCTCTCGACAGGGGGTGATGAACACTGAAGCTTTCTTT
CDR3: CASSSRQGVMNTEAFF

J: TRBJ2-1
D: TRBD2
size: -
V: TRBV5-4
DNA: TGTGCCAGCAGCAAATCGACTAGCGGGGGGTTTAATGAGCAGTTCTTC
CDR3: CASSKSTSGGFNEQFF

J: TRBJ2-5
D: -
size: -
V: TRBV30
DNA: TGTGCCTGGAGTGTACGGGGCGGCGAGACCCAGTACTTC
CDR3: CAWSVRGGETQYF

J: TRBJ1-3
D: -
size: -
V: TRBV14
DNA: TGTGCCAGCAGCCTCTTGTCCGGGCTGATGATCTCCGGAAACACCATATATTTT
CDR3: CASSLLSGLMISGNTIYF

J: TRBJ2-5
D: -
size: -
V: TRBV4-1
DNA: TGCGCCAGCAGCCAAGGGCTACAAGAGACCCAGTACTTC
CDR3: CASSQGLQETQYF

J: TRBJ1-1
D: -
size: -
V: TRBV11-3
DNA: TGTGCCAGCAGCTTAGAACGGGGCACTGAAGCTTTCTTT
CDR3: CASSLERGTEAFF

J: TRBJ2-1
D: -
size: -
V: TRBV12-3/TRBV12-4
DNA: TGTGCCAGCAGTTTCGGTCAGGCTGAGCAGTTCTTC
CDR3: CASSFGQAEQFF

J: TRBJ2-7
D: TRBD1
size: once
V: TRBV28
DNA: TGTGCCAGCAGACCTCCGGGACAGGGCCAGTACTTC
CDR3: CASRPPGQGQYF

J: TRBJ2-1
D: -
size: few
V: TRBV4-3
DNA: TGCGCCAGCAGCCAAGATCAGGCGGGGTACAATGAGCAGTTCTTC
CDR3: CASSQDQAGYNEQFF

J: TRBJ2-7
D: TRBD2
size: -
V: TRBV28
DNA: TGTGCCAGCAGCCAGACTAGCGGGTACGAGCAGTACTTC
CDR3: CASSQTSGYEQYF

J: TRBJ1-2
D: -
size: -
V: TRBV19
DNA: TGTGCCAGTAGTATACCCGGAGCCGACAACACCTTC
CDR3: CASSIPGADNTF

J: TRBJ1-5
D: -
size: few
V: TRBV20-1
DNA: TGCAGTGCTAGTGGGGCTTATTTTAGCAATCAGCCCCAGCATTTT
CDR3: CSASGAYFSNQPQHF

J: TRBJ2-3
D: -
size: -
V: TRBV6-2/TRBV6-3
DNA: TGTGCCAGCAGTTACGGCATATTCAGGCCAGATACGCAGTATTTT
CDR3: CASSYGIFRPDTQYF

J: TRBJ1-6
D: -
size: -
V: TRBV27
DNA: TGTGCCAGCGCCGCCGGAGGACTCCTCCTACCCCTCCACTTT
CDR3: CASAAGGLLLPLHF

J: TRBJ2-1
D: -
size: -
V: TRBV7-9
DNA: TGTGCCAGCAGCTCCCTGACTGGACCAAGCTCCTACAATGAGCAGTTCTTC
CDR3: CASSSLTGPSSYNEQFF

J: TRBJ2-3
D: TRBD1
size: -
V: TRBV28
DNA: TGTGCCAGCAGAGGGGGCAAAAGAGATACGCAGTATTTT
CDR3: CASRGGKRDTQYF

J: TRBJ2-3
D: -
size: -
V: TRBV3-1/TRBV3-2
DNA: TGTGCCAGCAGCCTCGGCGGGGGCACAGATACGCAGTATTTT
CDR3: CASSLGGGTDTQYF

J: TRBJ1-2
D: -
size: -
V: TRBV18
DNA: TGTGCCAGCTCACGATCGGGCTATGGCTACACCTTC
CDR3: CASSRSGYGYTF

J: TRBJ1-5
D: TRBD1
size: -
V: TRBV19
DNA: TGTGCCAGTAGTAAGGGGACGGGACAGCTCACTAATCAGCCCCAGCATTTT
CDR3: CASSKGTGQLTNQPQHF

J: TRBJ2-4
D: TRBD1
size: -
V: TRBV28
DNA: TGTGCCAGCAGTGAGACAGGGTTAGCCAAAAACATTCAGTACTTC
CDR3: CASSETGLAKNIQYF

J: TRBJ1-1
D: TRBD1
size: -
V: TRBV27
DNA: TGTGCCAGCAGTTTATTCCTGACAGGGTTAGCGACTGAAGCTTTCTTT
CDR3: CASSLFLTGLATEAFF

J: TRBJ1-1
D: -
size: -
V: TRBV20-1
DNA: TGCAGTGCTAGTTCTTGGGGAGGGATGAACACTGAAGCTTTCTTT
CDR3: CSASSWGGMNTEAFF

J: TRBJ2-5
D: TRBD1
size: -
V: TRBV5-4
DNA: TGTGCCAGCAGCTTGCGGCAGGGGGCTGAGACCCAGTACTTC
CDR3: CASSLRQGAETQYF

J: TRBJ1-6
D: -
size: -
V: TRBV10-3
DNA: TGTGCCAACTTCGTAACGAGCTATAATTCACCCCTCCACTTT
CDR3: CANFVTSYNSPLHF

J: TRBJ2-3
D: -
size: -
V: TRBV5-1
DNA: TGCGCCAGCAGCCCAGGTGTTGGGGTCACAGATACGCAGTATTTT
CDR3: CASSPGVGVTDTQYF

J: TRBJ2-7
D: -
size: -
V: TRBV5-4
DNA: TGTGCCAGCAGCCCTGGGACCCCGCGAAGCGTGGAGCAGTACTTC
CDR3: CASSPGTPRSVEQYF

J: TRBJ2-4
D: TRBD1
size: -
V: TRBV6-5
DNA: TGTGCCAGCCTGGACAGGGGATTACCCAAAAACATTCAGTACTTC
CDR3: CASLDRGLPKNIQYF

J: TRBJ2-7
D: TRBD2
size: -
V: TRBV19
DNA: TGTGCCAGTAGACAAGGACTAGCGGGAGCTGCCGCCTACGAGCAGTACTTC
CDR3: CASRQGLAGAAAYEQYF

J: TRBJ1-1
D: -
size: -
V: TRBV18
DNA: TGTGCCAGCTCACCACGTCTCCAGGCTACGAACACTGAAGCTTTCTTT
CDR3: CASSPRLQATNTEAFF

J: TRBJ2-1
D: -
size: once
V: TRBV5-4
DNA: TGTGCCAGCAGCTTGGATCTGGACACATCCTACAATGAGCAGTTCTTC
CDR3: CASSLDLDTSYNEQFF

J: TRBJ1-2
D: TRBD1
size: -
V: TRBV28
DNA: TGTGCCAGCAGTTGGGACAGATATGGCTACACCTTC
CDR3: CASSWDRYGYTF

J: TRBJ1-3
D: -
size: -
V: TRBV9
DNA: TGTGCCAGCAGCACCCGGGACGCCCAAGACACCATATATTTT
CDR3: CASSTRDAQDTIYF

J: TRBJ2-7
D: TRBD1
size: -
V: TRBV11-2
DNA: TGTGCCAGCAGCCCGGGGACAGGGAGTTACGAGCAGTACTTC
CDR3: CASSPGTGSYEQYF

J: TRBJ2-1
D: -
size: -
V: TRBV6-5
DNA: TGTGCCAGCAGTTACCGACCCTTGGCTCACAATGAGCAGTTCTTC
CDR3: CASSYRPLAHNEQFF

J: TRBJ2-1
D: TRBD1
size: -
V: TRBV9
DNA: TGTGCCAGCAGCGTAGAGGGACAGGACTACAATGAGCAGTTCTTC
CDR3: CASSVEGQDYNEQFF

J: TRBJ2-7
D: TRBD1
size: -
V: TRBV29-1
DNA: TGCAGCGTCCGCCCGAGGACAGGGACCGACGAGCAGTACTTC
CDR3: CSVRPRTGTDEQYF

J: TRBJ1-2
D: TRBD1
size: once
V: TRBV27
DNA: TGTGCCAGCAGTCGGGACAGGTGGTCTCCTAACTATGGCTACACCTTC
CDR3: CASSRDRWSPNYGYTF

J: TRBJ1-2
D: TRBD1
size: -
V: TRBV27
DNA: TGTGCCAGCAGCACGACAGGGACCGGCTACACCTTC
CDR3: CASSTTGTGYTF

J: TRBJ2-5
D: -
size: -
V: TRBV15
DNA: TGTGCCACCAGCAGACCCATGGGCCTTGAATACTTC
CDR3: CATSRPMGLEYF

J: TRBJ2-5
D: -
size: -
V: TRBV29-1
DNA: TGCAGCGGACCCATGGGAGAGACCCAGTACTTC
CDR3: CSGPMGETQYF

J: TRBJ1-2
D: -
size: -
V: TRBV5-1
DNA: TGCGCCAGCAGCTTGGTTGGGTTAGGTGGCTACACCTTC
CDR3: CASSLVGLGGYTF

J: TRBJ2-2
D: -
size: -
V: TRBV25-1
DNA: TGTGCCAGCAGTCCCCCCCCCGGGAACACCGGGGAGCTGTTTTTT
CDR3: CASSPPPGNTGELFF

J: TRBJ1-1
D: TRBD1
size: -
V: TRBV30
DNA: TGTGCCTGGAGGGGACAGTTTATACCTGAAGCTTTCTTT
CDR3: CAWRGQFIPEAFF

J: TRBJ1-1
D: -
size: -
V: TRBV29-1
DNA: TGCAGCGTTCCCCTGGGCACTGAAGCTTTCTTT
CDR3: CSVPLGTEAFF

J: TRBJ2-3
D: TRBD2
size: few
V: TRBV19
DNA: TGTGCCAGTACCGAACTAGCGGGGGGCTCCACAGATACGCAGTATTTT
CDR3: CASTELAGGSTDTQYF

J: TRBJ1-3
D: TRBD1
size: -
V: TRBV6-6
DNA: TGTGCCAGCAGCTTAATAGGGACAGCGCCGGGGAACACCATATATTTT
CDR3: CASSLIGTAPGNTIYF

J: TRBJ2-6
D: -
size: once
V: TRBV7-3
DNA: TGTGCCAGCAGCTTAATGGGTGGGGCCAACGTCCTGACTTTC
CDR3: CASSLMGGANVLTF

J: TRBJ2-2
D: TRBD2
size: -
V: TRBV2
DNA: TGTGCCAGCAGTCGGCAGCGGGAGTCCGGGGAGCTGTTTTTT
CDR3: CASSRQRESGELFF

J: TRBJ1-1
D: -
size: -
V: TRBV12-5
DNA: TGTGCTAGTGGGGGGGGAGGGACTGAAGCTTTCTTT
CDR3: CASGGGGTEAFF